A single sample is the source of the 23 T cell receptor beta chains below, sequenced in a study of blood T cell repertoires in COVID-19. Sequenced by immunoSEQ multiplex PCR; TCRdb stores in-frame clones only, minus some. The sample carries approximately 79,000 clones, around nine tenths recorded once. Sequenced input: peripheral blood. These TCRs come from a man in his fifties or sixties with acute or convalescent COVID-19.

The rearrangement links TRBV3-1 (or the pseudogene TRBV3-2) to TRBJ2-4; 9 bases agree with TRBD2. The ends lost 4 bases at V and 0 bases at J; junction bases unmatched: 7. The CDR3 runs 17 residues. Germline V gene sequence: CDR1 LGHDT, CDR2 YNNKEL (reference sequence). CDR3 loop: CASSPFVAGEAKNIQYF. CDR3 nucleotides: TGTGCCAGCAGCCCTTTTGTAGCGGGGGAAGCCAAAAACATTCAGTACTTC.

V and J are TRBV5-1 and TRBJ1-1; D gene unclear. This CDR3 is 15 amino acids long. Trimming cost V 0 bases and J 10 bases, with 19 bases left between them. Germline CDR1 and CDR2: SGHRS and YFSETQ. The CDR3 bases are TGCGCCAGCAGCTTGGTGTCGGGGTTAGGTTCACGAGCTTTCTTT. Translated: CASSLVSGLGSRAFF.

Only one count was recorded for this clone. The CDR3 loop is CASSERGQRNEQFF. The DNA of the CDR3 is TGCGCCAGCAGTGAGAGAGGACAGCGCAATGAGCAGTTCTTC. The chain carries TRBV10-1 and TRBJ2-1, with D possibly TRBD1 on 6 matching bases. Germline CDR1 is WNHNN and CDR2 is SYGVQD (reference sequence). The V and J ends lost 2 bases and 6 bases respectively, with 11 bases between them. The CDR3 contains 14 residues.

This rearrangement joins TRBV7-3 to TRBJ1-5, with 8 bases that match TRBD1. The CDR3 covers 13 residues. V lost 5 bases to trimming and J lost 6 bases; unmatched junction nucleotides: 3. CDR1 SGHTA and CDR2 FQGTGA come from the germline V gene. CDR3 amino acids: CASSIDRGQPQHF. CDR3 nucleotides: TGTGCCAGCAGCATAGACAGGGGTCAGCCCCAGCATTTT.

This clone was detected once. The chain carries TRBV19 and TRBJ1-1, with D perhaps matching TRBD1 (5 bases). Germline-derived CDR1 and CDR2 are LNHDA and SQIVND (reference sequence). The CDR3 sequence is 15 residues long. V lost 4 bases and J lost 1, with 13 bases in between. CDR3 DNA sequence: TGTGCCAGTAGTACCGGCCGGGGGGGGAACACTGAAGCTTTCTTT. As protein: CASSTGRGGNTEAFF.

This rearrangement joins TRBV5-3 to TRBJ1-4, with 8 positions matching TRBD1. TRBV5-3 is designated an ORF whose function remains uncertain. The trim removed 2 bases at V and 4 bases at J, leaving 7 bases unmatched. This CDR3 comprises 16 residues. Written as DNA, the CDR3 is TGTGCCAGAAGCTTCCGGTCAGACAGGGGTAATGAAAAACTGTTTTTT. Translation gives CARSFRSDRGNEKLFF.

This clone was counted a few times. V is TRBV27 and J is TRBJ1-1; perhaps TRBD1 as D (6 bases). The CDR3 contains 16 residues. In germline, CDR1 is MNHEY, CDR2 SMNVEV (reference sequence). Trimming pared 7 bases from V and 0 bases from J, leaving 18 bases between. CDR3 residues: CASMPPGAPMNTEAFF. Here the CDR3 DNA reads TGTGCCAGCATGCCGCCAGGGGCTCCCATGAACACTGAAGCTTTCTTT.

J is TRBJ2-1 and V is TRBV5-1; 10 bases map to TRBD2. Germline V gene lookup returns CDR1 SGHRS and CDR2 YFSETQ. The ends lost 1 base at V and 5 bases at J; junction bases unmatched: 3. The CDR3 consists of 15 residues. The CDR3 DNA reads TGCGCCAGCAGCTTGACTAGCGGGGTCGACAATGAGCAGTTCTTC. Translated: CASSLTSGVDNEQFF.

V is TRBV21-1 and J is TRBJ1-1. TRBV21-1 constitutes a pseudogene. CDR3 length: 16 residues. The CDR3 DNA sequence: TGTGCCAGCAGCCAAACACGGCTTTTCGGGGACACTGAAGCTTTCTTT. Its protein product is CASSQTRLFGDTEAFF.

The chain joins TRBV5-1 to TRBJ1-1, with TRBD1 matching over 11 bases. The CDR3 has 15 amino acids. The trim removed 4 bases at V and 2 bases at J, leaving 4 bases unmatched. Germline V gene sequence: CDR1 SGHRS, CDR2 YFSETQ. CDR3 amino acids: CASSPGQGVNTEAFF. The CDR3 DNA sequence: TGCGCCAGCAGCCCGGGACAGGGGGTAAACACTGAAGCTTTCTTT. The full variable domain, completed using reference TRBV5-1 and TRBJ1-1, is KAGVTQTPRYLIKTRGQQVTLSCSPISGHRSVSWYQQTPGQGLQFLFEYFSETQRNKGNFPGRFSGRQFSNSRSEMNVSTLELGDSALYLCASSPGQGVNTEAFFGQGTRLTVV.

This clone was observed a few times. The chain is built from TRBV5-4 and TRBJ1-3; no clear D gene. The CDR3 runs 15 residues. V lost 1 base and J 3 bases, leaving 11 bases between the germline ends. Germline V CDR1 and CDR2: SGHNT, YYREEE (reference sequence). CDR3 sequence reads: CASSLRGNDGNTIYF. CDR3 coding DNA: TGTGCCAGCAGCTTGCGAGGGAACGATGGAAACACCATATATTTT.

This chain connects TRBV15 to TRBJ2-1; D is unresolved. The ends were cut back, 5 bases at V and 0 bases at J, with 11 bases in the middle. The germline V gene encodes CDR1 LNHNV and CDR2 YYDKDF (reference sequence). This CDR3 has 15 amino acids. The CDR3, as DNA: TGTGCCACCAGCGGTGGGCAGAGCTCCTACAATGAGCAGTTCTTC. Residues: CATSGGQSSYNEQFF.

This clone came up once. This chain joins TRBV30 and TRBJ1-6, with a tentative D call TRBD1 (6 bases). CDR3 length: 17 amino acids. Germline V gives CDR1 GTSNPN, CDR2 SVGIG (reference sequence). Trimming took off 3 bases at V and 0 bases at J, with 15 bases between the two ends. The CDR3 DNA reads as TGTGCCTGGAGGACGGGGGGGCAAAGCTCCTATAATTCACCCCTCCACTTT. Translated: CAWRTGGQSSYNSPLHF.

The sample holds one count of this clone. The chain joins TRBV24-1 to TRBJ2-3; D may be TRBD2 (7 bases). V was cut by 0 bases and J by 2 bases, with 11 bases left in between. CDR1 is KGHDR, CDR2 SFDVKD, per germline. This CDR3 region has 16 residues. CDR3 coding DNA: TGTGCCACCAGTGATTTGAGGGGGGGTTTCACAGATACGCAGTATTTT. This translates into CATSDLRGGFTDTQYF.

The V call is TRBV2, the J call TRBJ1-1; no clear D. This CDR3 contains 13 residues. Germline loops: CDR1 SNHLY, CDR2 FYNNEI. Between the trimmed V and J ends, which lost 2 bases and 6 bases, there was a span of 10 bases. The CDR3 loop reads CASSESELSEAFF. CDR3 in DNA: TGTGCCAGCAGTGAATCTGAGTTGTCTGAAGCTTTCTTT.

The chain links TRBV6-1 to TRBJ2-5; 13 bases line up with TRBD2. Germline CDR1 is MNHNS and CDR2 is SASEGT. V lost 2 bases, J lost 5 bases, and 11 bases stayed unmatched. The CDR3 consists of 18 residues. CDR3 DNA: TGTGCCAGCAGTGAACTATCGGGACTAGCGGGACCGTGGGAGACCCAGTACTTC. As protein: CASSELSGLAGPWETQYF.

The V call is TRBV19, the J call TRBJ2-7; 11 bases match TRBD1. V was clipped by 6 bases and J by 6 bases; unmatched bases: 10. The CDR3 is 15 residues long. The germline V gene encodes CDR1 LNHDA and CDR2 SQIVND (reference sequence). The CDR3 bases are TGTGCCAGTAGCCATAACACCGGGACAGGGGGCGAGCAGTACTTC. It specifies CASSHNTGTGGEQYF. Filled out from reference TRBV19 and TRBJ2-7, the complete variable domain reads DGGITQSPKYLFRKEGQNVTLSCEQNLNHDAMYWYRQDPGQGLRLIYYSQIVNDFQKGDIAEGYSVSREKKESFPLTVTSAQKNPTAFYLCASSHNTGTGGEQYFGPGTRLTVT.

The rearrangement uses TRBV5-6 and TRBJ2-5; perhaps TRBD2 as D (5 bases). Between the trimmed V and J ends, which lost 0 bases and 0 bases, there was a span of 15 bases. CDR1 and CDR2 from the germline V gene are SGHDT and YYEEEE. The length of the CDR3 is 17 residues. The chain's CDR3 is CASSLDRGMGYQETQYF. Here the CDR3 DNA reads TGTGCCAGCAGCTTGGATCGGGGAATGGGGTACCAAGAGACCCAGTACTTC.

The V gene is TRBV3-1 (or the pseudogene TRBV3-2), the J gene TRBJ2-7; 9 nucleotides match TRBD2. The CDR3 loop spans 14 amino acids. Germline lookup yields CDR1 LGHDT and CDR2 YNNKEL (reference sequence). The trim removed 3 bases at V and 2 bases at J, leaving 2 bases unmatched. The CDR3 reads CASSHGGGAYEQYF. DNA of the CDR3: TGTGCCAGCAGCCACGGCGGGGGGGCCTACGAGCAGTACTTC.

The V call is TRBV19, the J call TRBJ2-1; possibly TRBD2 for D (5 bases). Between the trimmed V and J ends, which lost 8 bases and 3 bases, there was a span of 17 bases. Germline loops: CDR1 LNHDA, CDR2 SQIVND (reference sequence). CDR3 length equals 15 residues. CDR3 DNA sequence: TGTGCCAGTCGTGGCAATACCGGGGACTACAATGAGCAGTTCTTC. As protein: CASRGNTGDYNEQFF.

The chain is built from TRBV5-1 and TRBJ2-5; weak D call: TRBD1 (5 bases). The V gene's germline CDR1 is SGHRS and CDR2 YFSETQ. CDR3 length: 14 residues. Trimming took off 4 bases at V and 1 base at J, with 11 bases between the two ends. CDR3 coding DNA: TGCGCCAGCAGCAGGGGCTGGGGCCAAGAGACCCAGTACTTC. Translated, it gives CASSRGWGQETQYF.

The CDR3 spells CASCRLANNNEQFF. In nucleotides, the CDR3 is TGTGCCAGCTGTCGACTAGCGAACAACAATGAGCAGTTCTTC. The J gene is TRBJ2-1, the V gene TRBV6-5, with 8 bases matching TRBD2. The V gene's germline CDR1 is MNHEY and CDR2 SVGAGI. Trimming cost V 8 bases and J 5 bases; bases outside gene matches: 8. The length of the CDR3 is 14 residues.

This clone was observed once. This chain joins TRBV19 and TRBJ2-3; 8 nucleotides agree with TRBD1. Germline values: CDR1 LNHDA, CDR2 SQIVND (reference sequence). The V gene end was trimmed by 6 bases and the J gene end by 6 bases; junction bases not matched to a gene: 2. The CDR3 has 12 residues. The CDR3 region has the DNA TGTGCCAGTAGACGGACAGGGGATACGCAGTATTTT. It encodes CASRRTGDTQYF.